This T cell receptor beta chain comes out of a study of metastatic and nonmetastatic thyroid tumors. Overall study: Patients with malignant and benign thyroid disease provided blood and tumor or nodule tissue, whose repertoires were compared. Study-level findings and limits: In blood and tumor, TCR beta diversity was reportedly significantly higher in malignant thyroid tumors than in benign nodules.

Notes on this clone: Antigen specificity is unknown.

V gave up 2 bases and J gave up 1 base; unmatched junction bases: 7. The CDR3 is made up of 17 amino acids. The germline V gene encodes CDR1 KGHDR and CDR2 SFDVKD. As originally analysed: Clinicopathological groups differed in CDR3, with these differences serving to build a distant-metastasis classifier for papillary thyroid cancer. Using MiXCR, TCRdb re-called clones from the PCR reads. The V and J calls shown here were made by TCRdb, not taken from the authors' results. Of about 7,600 clones in the sample, 25% to 30% are singletons; the top ten hold approximately 18%. Patients underwent thyroid surgery, and none had received any treatment before it.

The chain links TRBV24-1 to TRBJ2-3; TRBD2 agrees at 8 bases. The sequenced material came from adjacent normal tissue. The receptor comes from a female donor with papillary thyroid cancer or a benign thyroid nodule (not recorded which). Some clones in this sample may be carry-over from other donors' samples. The CDR3 coding sequence is TGTGCCACCAGTGATTCATTAGCGGGGACCGGCACAGATACGCAGTATTTT. It translates to CATSDSLAGTGTDTQYF.